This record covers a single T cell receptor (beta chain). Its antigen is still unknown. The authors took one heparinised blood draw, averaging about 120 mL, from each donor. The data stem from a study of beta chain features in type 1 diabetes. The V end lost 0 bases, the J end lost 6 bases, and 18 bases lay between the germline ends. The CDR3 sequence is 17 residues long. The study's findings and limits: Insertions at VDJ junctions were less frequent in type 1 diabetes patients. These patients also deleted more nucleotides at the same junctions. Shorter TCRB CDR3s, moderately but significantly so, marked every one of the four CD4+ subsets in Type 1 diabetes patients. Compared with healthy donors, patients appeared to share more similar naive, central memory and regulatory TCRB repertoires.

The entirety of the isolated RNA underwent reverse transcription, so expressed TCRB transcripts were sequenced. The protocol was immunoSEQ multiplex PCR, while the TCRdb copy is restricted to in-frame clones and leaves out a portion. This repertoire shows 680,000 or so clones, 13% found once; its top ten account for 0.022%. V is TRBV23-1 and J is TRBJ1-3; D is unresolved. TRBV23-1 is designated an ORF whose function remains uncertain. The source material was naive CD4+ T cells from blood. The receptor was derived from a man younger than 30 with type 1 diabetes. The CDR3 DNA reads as TGCGCCAGCAGTCAATCGGGTAGCAATAGCAAGGAAAACACCATATATTTT. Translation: CASSQSGSNSKENTIYF.